What follows describes a single T cell receptor beta chain. V lost 7 bases and J lost 0, with 16 bases in between. This CDR3 region has 17 residues. Germline V gene lookup returns CDR1 MDHEN and CDR2 SYDVKM. The data belong to a study of T cell changes during pregnancy in multiple sclerosis. Measured with immunoSEQ multiplex PCR; TCRdb has only the in-frame clones, and not every one. The repertoire holds about 79,000 clones, with around nine tenths as singletons. The TCR was taken from a female donor with multiple sclerosis, enrolled in a pregnancy study. Source: CD4+ T cells from peripheral blood mononuclear cells, taken in the second trimester of pregnancy. This chain links TRBV28 with TRBJ1-6; D unclear. Here the CDR3 reads CASTRRLESSYNSPLHF. The CDR3 nucleotides read TGTGCCAGCACCCGCCGACTAGAGAGCTCCTATAATTCACCCCTCCACTTT.